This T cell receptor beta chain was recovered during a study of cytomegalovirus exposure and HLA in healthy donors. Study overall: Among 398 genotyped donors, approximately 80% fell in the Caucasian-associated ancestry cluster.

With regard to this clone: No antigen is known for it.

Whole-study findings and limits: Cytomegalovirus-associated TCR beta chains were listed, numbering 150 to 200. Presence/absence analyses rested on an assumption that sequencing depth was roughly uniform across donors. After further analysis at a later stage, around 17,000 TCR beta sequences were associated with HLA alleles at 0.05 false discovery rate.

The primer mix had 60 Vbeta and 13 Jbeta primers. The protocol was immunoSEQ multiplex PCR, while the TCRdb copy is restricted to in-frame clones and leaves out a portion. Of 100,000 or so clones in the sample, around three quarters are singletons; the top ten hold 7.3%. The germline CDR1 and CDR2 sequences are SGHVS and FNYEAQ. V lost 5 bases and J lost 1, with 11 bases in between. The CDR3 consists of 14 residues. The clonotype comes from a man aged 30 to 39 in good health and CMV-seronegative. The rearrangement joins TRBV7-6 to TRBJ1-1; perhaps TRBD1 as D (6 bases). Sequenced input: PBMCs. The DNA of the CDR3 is TGTGCCAGCAGCCGCAGGGGCCCGAACACTGAAGCTTTCTTT. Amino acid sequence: CASSRRGPNTEAFF.